This is a list of T cell receptor beta chains from one sample in a study of graft-versus-host responses after intestinal transplantation. No antigen is known for these receptors. Clones were read by immunoSEQ multiplex PCR, and TCRdb kept only the in-frame ones, dropping some. The sample shows roughly 100,000 clones, approximately 94% of them seen only once. The sequencing used unstimulated CD8+ T cells sorted from spleen or lymph node cells, collected before intestinal transplant. These receptors all come from a human donor who received an intestinal transplant. CDR3s include the opening cysteine and the closing phenylalanine or tryptophan. Fields, in order: V gene, D gene, J gene, clone size, CDR3 protein, CDR3 DNA. A D gene is named only where the DNA matches it firmly. A clone size is listed for some rows: how often the clone was seen (once, few, many), or a class if it is expanded.

>TRBV4-1|TRBD2|TRBJ2-7|NA
CASSQNPSGEQYF
TGCGCCAGCAGCCAAAATCCTAGCGGAGAGCAGTACTTC
>TRBV11-2|NA|TRBJ1-2|NA
CASSLEGIRGSGGYTF
TGTGCCAGCAGCTTAGAGGGGATTCGGGGAAGCGGTGGCTACACCTTC
>TRBV4-1|NA|TRBJ2-1|once
CASSQDLGLADEQFF
TGCGCCAGCAGCCAAGATCTGGGGCTAGCAGATGAGCAGTTCTTC
>TRBV2|NA|TRBJ1-2|NA
CAIPQGSYGYTF
TGTGCCATTCCCCAGGGGTCCTATGGCTACACCTTC
>TRBV6-5|NA|TRBJ2-7|NA
CASSYSLGKLGDEQYF
TGTGCCAGCAGTTACTCCTTAGGAAAACTGGGGGACGAGCAGTACTTC
>TRBV7-9|TRBD2|TRBJ2-5|NA
CASSLNRGEGQYF
TGTGCCAGCAGCTTAAACCGCGGGGAGGGCCAGTACTTC
>TRBV19|NA|TRBJ1-3|NA
CASSLDSGNTIYF
TGTGCCAGTAGTCTAGATTCTGGAAACACCATATATTTT
>TRBV5-1|NA|TRBJ1-4|NA
CASSGDGKLFF
TGCGCCAGCAGCGGGGATGGGAAACTGTTTTTT
>TRBV7-9|NA|TRBJ1-1|NA
CASSKHGGMNSEAFF
TGTGCCAGCAGCAAACACGGAGGGATGAACAGTGAAGCTTTCTTT
>TRBV5-6|NA|TRBJ1-1|once
CASSPTGSPIFEAFF
TGTGCCAGCAGCCCTACAGGGTCACCGATCTTTGAAGCTTTCTTT
>TRBV9|NA|TRBJ1-1|once
CASSGSGSEAFF
TGTGCCAGCAGCGGTTCAGGGTCTGAAGCTTTCTTT
>TRBV6-1|NA|TRBJ2-7|NA
CASSLGAEQYF
TGTGCCAGCAGTTTGGGCGCCGAGCAGTACTTC
>TRBV10-2|TRBD2|TRBJ2-3|NA
CASRGSGGPTDTQYF
TGCGCCAGCAGAGGTAGCGGGGGCCCGACAGATACGCAGTATTTT
>TRBV7-8|NA|TRBJ2-6|NA
CASSTKWAGVESGANVLTF
TGTGCCAGCAGCACTAAGTGGGCCGGGGTTGAGTCTGGGGCCAACGTCCTGACTTTC
>TRBV6-5|TRBD1|TRBJ2-2|NA
CASSPGTGATGELFF
TGTGCCAGCAGCCCCGGGACAGGGGCGACCGGGGAGCTGTTTTTT
>TRBV27|TRBD2|TRBJ2-2|NA
CASSLSGLAGGNTGELFF
TGTGCCAGCAGTTTATCGGGACTAGCGGGGGGGAACACCGGGGAGCTGTTTTTT
>TRBV9|TRBD2|TRBJ2-3|NA
CASSVSSGGVTDTQYF
TGTGCCAGCAGCGTATCTAGCGGGGGGGTTACAGATACGCAGTATTTT
>TRBV5-1|NA|TRBJ1-3|once
CASSLEANSGNTIYF
TGCGCCAGCAGCTTGGAGGCTAACTCTGGAAACACCATATATTTT
>TRBV6-5|TRBD2|TRBJ2-7|NA
CASSWGGEQYF
TGTGCCAGCAGTTGGGGGGGGGAGCAGTACTTC
>TRBV6-5|NA|TRBJ1-1|few
CASSYREGLTPEAFF
TGTGCCAGCAGTTACAGGGAAGGACTTACCCCCGAAGCTTTCTTT
>TRBV5-6|NA|TRBJ2-2|NA
CASSFYTGELFF
TGTGCCAGCAGCTTCTACACCGGGGAGCTGTTTTTT
>TRBV29-1|NA|TRBJ2-7|NA
CSVEDRGEQYF
TGCAGCGTTGAAGATCGGGGCGAGCAGTACTTC
>TRBV11-2|NA|TRBJ2-7|NA
CASSLNTAYEQYF
TGTGCCAGCAGCTTAAACACAGCCTACGAGCAGTACTTC
>TRBV11-2|NA|TRBJ1-3|NA
CASTRFLENTIYF
TGTGCCAGCACCCGGTTTCTGGAAAACACCATATATTTT
>TRBV2|NA|TRBJ2-1|NA
CASSERLNNEQFF
TGTGCCAGCAGTGAACGTCTAAACAATGAGCAGTTCTTC
>TRBV11-2|NA|TRBJ2-1|NA
CASSLVQGGSYNEQFF
TGTGCCAGCAGCTTAGTACAAGGGGGCTCCTACAATGAGCAGTTCTTC
>TRBV13|NA|TRBJ2-7|NA
CASSFHEGSYEQYF
TGTGCCAGCAGCTTCCACGAGGGATCCTACGAGCAGTACTTC
>TRBV11-2|NA|TRBJ2-5|once
CASTWRGARETQYF
TGTGCCAGCACCTGGAGGGGGGCAAGGGAGACCCAGTACTTC
>TRBV7-3|TRBD1|TRBJ2-2|NA
CASSPGTGGPGELFF
TGTGCCAGCAGCCCCGGGACAGGGGGTCCCGGGGAGCTGTTTTTT
>TRBV7-9|TRBD1|TRBJ2-7|NA
CASSSRDRYEQYF
TGTGCCAGCAGCTCTCGGGACAGGTACGAGCAGTACTTC
>TRBV2|NA|TRBJ2-7|NA
CAAGSTYEQYF
TGTGCCGCAGGGTCCACCTACGAGCAGTACTTC
>TRBV9|NA|TRBJ1-5|once
CASSGGVLGQPQHF
TGTGCCAGCAGCGGCGGGGTCCTCGGGCAGCCCCAGCATTTT
>TRBV7-8|TRBD1|TRBJ1-6|NA
CASSHMAGQGYSPLHF
TGTGCCAGCAGCCACATGGCCGGACAGGGTTACTCACCCCTCCACTTT
>TRBV29-1|TRBD1|TRBJ1-1|few
CSVAGGGSTEAFF
TGCAGCGTGGCAGGGGGTGGGAGCACTGAAGCTTTCTTT
>TRBV5-1|NA|TRBJ2-3|NA
CASSLEGTDTQYF
TGCGCCAGCAGCTTGGAGGGCACAGATACGCAGTATTTT
>TRBV5-1|NA|TRBJ2-1|NA
CASSFEAEPPFF
TGCGCCAGCAGCTTTGAGGCAGAACCACCGTTCTTC
>TRBV7-8|NA|TRBJ1-3|NA
CASRPDGNSGNTIYF
TGTGCCAGCAGGCCCGACGGGAACTCTGGAAACACCATATATTTT
>TRBV7-9|TRBD1|TRBJ1-6|few
CASQGAGNSPLHF
TGTGCCAGTCAGGGGGCAGGGAATTCACCCCTCCACTTT
>TRBV7-2|TRBD2|TRBJ2-2|NA
CASSMGLAGPPGTGELFF
TGTGCCAGCAGCATGGGACTAGCGGGGCCCCCGGGCACCGGGGAGCTGTTTTTT
>TRBV4-1|NA|TRBJ2-3|NA
CASSQDLGGVDTQYF
TGCGCCAGCAGCCAAGATTTGGGGGGAGTAGATACGCAGTATTTT
>TRBV14|NA|TRBJ2-5|once
CASSQAGDKWGEWTQYF
TGTGCCAGCAGCCAAGCCGGCGACAAGTGGGGTGAATGGACCCAGTACTTC
>TRBV7-9|TRBD1|TRBJ1-2|NA
CASSLGQGGNYGYTF
TGTGCCAGCAGCTTAGGACAGGGAGGAAACTATGGCTACACCTTC
>TRBV2|TRBD2|TRBJ2-3|NA
CASSGIAGGRSTDTQYF
TGTGCCAGCAGTGGGATAGCGGGGGGGCGAAGCACAGATACGCAGTATTTT
>TRBV9|TRBD2|TRBJ2-1|NA
CASSDPTQRGDEYNEQFF
TGTGCCAGCAGTGATCCTACTCAGCGGGGGGACGAATACAATGAGCAGTTCTTC
>TRBV7-3|NA|TRBJ2-1|NA
CASSQYLTSSYNEQFF
TGTGCCAGCAGCCAATACTTGACGAGCTCCTACAATGAGCAGTTCTTC
>TRBV6-5|TRBD1|TRBJ1-2|NA
CASSYGTGGYGYTF
TGTGCCAGCAGTTATGGGACAGGAGGTTATGGCTACACCTTC
>TRBV19|NA|TRBJ1-1|NA
CASTVSLNTEAFF
TGTGCCAGTACCGTATCTCTGAACACTGAAGCTTTCTTT
>TRBV7-9|TRBD1|TRBJ1-5|once
CASSGQGSNQPQHF
TGTGCCAGCAGCGGACAGGGGAGCAATCAGCCCCAGCATTTT
>TRBV19|NA|TRBJ1-3|few
CASSSDPSSGNTIYF
TGTGCCAGTAGTTCGGACCCGAGCTCTGGAAACACCATATATTTT
>TRBV2|NA|TRBJ2-2|NA
CACKGGWQGRHANTGELFF
TGTGCCTGCAAGGGCGGGTGGCAGGGCCGCCACGCGAACACCGGGGAGCTGTTTTTT
>TRBV29-1|NA|TRBJ1-1|NA
CSGSPGQSSEAFF
TGCAGCGGATCCCCCGGGCAGTCTTCTGAAGCTTTCTTT
>TRBV13|NA|TRBJ2-3|NA
CASSFVGSGTDTQYF
TGTGCCAGCAGCTTCGTGGGGTCGGGCACAGATACGCAGTATTTT
>TRBV6-5|NA|TRBJ1-1|few
CASSYSENTEAFF
TGTGCCAGCAGTTACTCAGAGAACACTGAAGCTTTCTTT